A single sample is the source of the 11 T cell receptor beta chains below, sequenced in a study of blood T cells in healthy people across ages. A second PCR of about 6 to 11 cycles used a sample-barcoded 5' primer and a J-beta primer mix. MiXCR, run by TCRdb on the 5' RACE reads, gives a single entry per CDR3 protein. This table has about 600,000 distinct CDR3 sequences, 40% to 55% appearing once. The sample was blood. These receptors were obtained from an elderly man in good health.

This clonotype was seen a handful of times. The chain links TRBV6-2 or TRBV6-3 to TRBJ2-1; 8 bases are shared with TRBD2. The ends lost 10 bases at V and 7 bases at J; junction bases unmatched: 9. The CDR3 loop spans 13 amino acids. Germline V CDR1 and CDR2: MNHEY, SVGEGT. CDR3 in amino acids: CATRLATPNEQFF. The CDR3 DNA reads as TGTGCCACCCGACTAGCGACACCTAATGAGCAGTTCTTC.

The rearrangement links TRBV20-1 to TRBJ2-5; TRBD1 or TRBD2 may be the D gene (5 bases each). Germline CDR1 reads DFQATT; CDR2 reads SNEGSKA (reference sequence). There are 15 residues in the CDR3. Trimming pared 4 bases from V and 5 bases from J, leaving 20 bases between. CDR3 nucleotide sequence: TGCAGTGCTACTCCCCCGGGGACCGCTTGGGAGACCCAGTACTTC. Amino acids: CSATPPGTAWETQYF.

This clonotype came up a few times. The rearrangement uses TRBV20-1 and TRBJ1-2; D possibly corresponds to TRBD1 (6 bases). V was clipped by 3 bases and J by 3 bases, with 11 bases between them. Germline CDR1 is DFQATT and CDR2 is SNEGSKA (reference sequence). The CDR3 loop spans 13 amino acids. The CDR3 sequence is CSASRGADYGYTF. The CDR3 nucleotides are TGCAGTGCTAGTCGGGGGGCCGACTATGGCTACACCTTC.

V usage is TRBV4-3 and J usage is TRBJ1-1, with D maybe TRBD1 (5 bases). The CDR3 runs to 14 residues. V was trimmed by 1 base and J by 4 bases, leaving 10 bases between them. The germline V gene encodes CDR1 LGHNA and CDR2 YSLEER. CDR3 amino acids: CASSQGGGATEAFF. The CDR3 region has the DNA TGCGCCAGCAGCCAAGGGGGGGGAGCCACTGAAGCTTTCTTT.

This chain uses TRBV20-1 with TRBJ2-1; 7 nucleotides agree with TRBD2. Trimming removed 3 bases from V and 5 bases from J; junction bases left unmatched: 7. CDR1 is DFQATT, CDR2 SNEGSKA, per germline (reference sequence). This CDR3 is 14 amino acids long. This chain's CDR3 is CSARGGTTNNEQFF. DNA of the CDR3: TGCAGTGCTAGGGGGGGGACCACCAACAATGAGCAGTTCTTC.

This clonotype has ten or more counts. The J gene is TRBJ2-5, the V gene TRBV10-3, with D perhaps TRBD1 or TRBD2 (5 bases each). Per the germline V gene, CDR1 is ENHRY and CDR2 is SYGVKD. The CDR3 sequence is 11 residues long. Trimming cost V 4 bases and J 5 bases, with 5 bases left between them. CDR3 amino acids: CAISGGETQYF. The CDR3, as DNA: TGTGCCATCAGTGGGGGGGAGACCCAGTACTTC.

The J gene is TRBJ2-3, the V gene TRBV3-1, with no clear D. V lost 4 bases to trimming and J lost 8 bases, with 16 bases between them. CDR3 size: 14 residues. Germline-derived CDR1 and CDR2 are LGHDT and YNNKEL (reference sequence). The CDR3 reads CASSPPGLSGTQYF. CDR3 DNA: TGTGCCAGCAGCCCCCCGGGCCTTTCGGGTACGCAGTATTTT.

This rearrangement joins TRBV20-1 to TRBJ2-7; TRBD2 aligns across 8 bases. Looked up from germline, CDR1 is DFQATT and CDR2 is SNEGSKA (reference sequence). V shed 8 bases and J 4 bases; nucleotides not matched to a gene: 4. This CDR3 has 11 residues. This chain's CDR3 is CSSQREYEQYF. The CDR3 coding sequence is TGCAGTAGTCAGCGGGAGTACGAGCAGTACTTC.

The chain carries TRBV5-1 and TRBJ1-2; D might be TRBD1 (6 bases). The CDR3 spans 14 residues. Germline V gene sequence: CDR1 SGHRS, CDR2 YFSETQ. V was trimmed by 2 bases and J by 4 bases, leaving 12 bases between them. DNA for the CDR3: TGCGCCAGCAGCTTACCAGGGGACGCCTATGGCTACACCTTC. It translates to CASSLPGDAYGYTF.

This clonotype has ten or more counts. V is TRBV6-6 and J is TRBJ2-1, with D possibly called TRBD1 or TRBD2 (5 bases each). Trimming took 2 bases from V and 6 from J, leaving 17 bases between them. The CDR3 is made up of 16 amino acids. Germline V gene lookup returns CDR1 MNHNY and CDR2 SVGAGI (reference sequence). The CDR3 loop is CASSYTGTAIGNEQFF. The CDR3 region has the DNA TGTGCCAGCAGTTACACCGGGACGGCGATTGGCAATGAGCAGTTCTTC.

The rearrangement joins TRBV20-1 to TRBJ2-1; D is unresolved. Trimming shortened V by 1 base and J by 7 bases, and 11 bases separated the two germline ends. This CDR3 spans 13 amino acids. Looked up from germline, CDR1 is DFQATT and CDR2 is SNEGSKA (reference sequence). CDR3 in amino acids: CSARGWEGNEQFF. DNA for the CDR3: TGCAGTGCTAGAGGGTGGGAAGGAAATGAGCAGTTCTTC.